The 6 T cell receptor beta chains below come from one sample, sequenced in a study of read filtering for tumor transcriptome and immune sequencing. Molecular barcoded adaptors covering alpha/delta and beta/gamma chains were used on approximately 400 ng RNA. TCRdb independently ran MiXCR on the reads; one entry per CDR3 protein. In the table there are some 140,000 distinct CDR3 sequences, less than 15% of which are singletons. The sample taken for sequencing was a population of CD138-negative cells sorted from bone marrow. These receptors originate from a donor at least 40 years old with multiple myeloma.

This clonotype was counted ten times or more. The genes are TRBV2 and TRBJ2-7; tentative D call: TRBD2 (5 bases). CDR1 is SNHLY, CDR2 FYNNEI, per germline. This CDR3 has 14 residues. The V gene lost 6 bases and the J gene lost 3 bases, with 15 bases spanning the gap. CDR3 protein: CASSMRARFYEQYF. For the CDR3, the DNA is TGTGCCAGCAGCATGAGGGCGCGGTTCTACGAGCAGTACTTC.

This clonotype was seen ten or more times. The J gene is TRBJ2-1, the V gene TRBV15, with D perhaps matching TRBD2 (6 bases). V was clipped by 4 bases and J by 0 bases, with 13 bases between them. Germline CDR1 LNHNV, CDR2 YYDKDF (reference sequence). CDR3 length equals 16 residues. The CDR3 protein is CATSIGGVGSYNEQFF. CDR3 nucleotide sequence: TGTGCCACCAGCATCGGAGGGGTCGGCTCCTACAATGAGCAGTTCTTC.

The chain is built from TRBV9 and TRBJ2-1; 7 bases align to TRBD1. This CDR3 spans 17 amino acids. Germline assignment: CDR1 SGDLS and CDR2 YYNGEE. J lost 10 bases, V lost 0 bases, and 16 bases had no gene match. The CDR3 is CASSVDPHLTGAVEQFF. For the CDR3, the DNA is TGTGCCAGCAGCGTAGATCCGCACCTTACAGGGGCGGTAGAGCAGTTCTTC. Using reference TRBV9 and TRBJ2-1 for the parts outside the CDR3, the full variable domain is DSGVTQTPKHLITATGQRVTLRCSPRSGDLSVYWYQQSLDQGLQFLIQYYNGEERAKGNILERFSAQQFPDLHSELNLSSLELGDSALYFCASSVDPHLTGAVEQFFGPGTRLTVL.

At least ten counts were recorded for this clonotype. This chain joins TRBV7-9 and TRBJ2-7; 9 nucleotides agree with TRBD1. J gave up 6 bases and V 0 bases, and 6 bases lay outside the gene matches. The CDR3 totals 15 residues. Germline CDR1 and CDR2: SEHNR and FQNEAQ (reference sequence). CDR3 coding DNA: TGTGCCAGCAGCTTAGCTGGGACAGGGCCCCCCGAGCAGTACTTC. This gives the protein CASSLAGTGPPEQYF.

Notes on this clonotype: Given the absence of the conserved phenylalanine or tryptophan at the CDR3 end, a read error is likely. The chain uses TRBV20-1 and TRBJ2-1; D is possibly TRBD2 (6 bases). CDR1 is DFQATT and CDR2 is SNEGSKA in the germline V gene (reference sequence). The V and J ends lost 6 bases and 3 bases respectively, with 18 bases between them. The CDR3 is 15 residues long. CDR3 bases: TGCAGTGCCCTACGCGGTGGCGGGAACTACAATGAGCAGTTCTCC. This gives the protein CSALRGGGNYNEQFS.

In regard to this clonotype: This could be a read error, since a much larger clone is one nucleotide away. The chain joins TRBV10-2 to TRBJ2-5, with TRBD1 as a possible D gene (5 bases). Germline V gives CDR1 WSHSY, CDR2 SAAADI. The CDR3 spans 14 residues. V was cut by 3 bases and J by 3 bases, with 11 bases left in between. The CDR3 nucleotides are TGCGCCAGCAGTGACGACAGCGTAGAAGAGACCCAGTACTTC. Its translation is CASSDDSVEETQYF.